The next 10 T cell receptor beta chains were all read from a single sample in a study of CD8 T cells in Susac syndrome. RNA, at about 0.5 to 1 ug, was reverse transcribed with random hexamers. TCRdb re-derived calls from the immunoSEQ multiplex PCR reads in MiXCR, one entry per CDR3 protein. The sample lists 75,000 to 100,000 distinct CDR3 sequences, approximately 95% occurring once. The specimen sequenced was CD8+ T cells from PBMCs. These receptors all come from a human donor with Susac syndrome.

This chain joins TRBV30 and TRBJ1-5, with D possibly being TRBD1 (6 bases). Looked up from germline, CDR1 is GTSNPN and CDR2 is SVGIG (reference sequence). This CDR3 region has 12 residues. This chain's CDR3 is CAGGEGEQPQHF. The DNA for the CDR3 is TGTGCTGGGGGCGAGGGAGAACAGCCCCAGCATTTT.

The genes are TRBV4-3 and TRBJ2-1, with 11 bases that match TRBD2. V lost 0 bases and J lost 9; bases outside the gene matches: 4. CDR1 is LGHNA and CDR2 is YSLEER in the germline V gene. The CDR3 sequence is 15 residues long. CDR3 DNA sequence: TGCGCCAGCAGCCAAGACAGGACTAGCGGGCGTGAGCAGTTCTTC. It yields the protein CASSQDRTSGREQFF.

The sample holds one count of this clonotype. V is TRBV5-4 and J is TRBJ2-1, with 9 bases fitting TRBD1. Trimming removed 2 bases from V and 8 bases from J; junction bases left unmatched: 2. Germline V CDR1 and CDR2: SGHNT, YYREEE (reference sequence). The CDR3 covers 13 residues. For the CDR3, the DNA is TGTGCCAGCAGCTTCACAGGGGGCCATGAGCAGTTCTTC. It yields the protein CASSFTGGHEQFF.

This chain links TRBV30 with TRBJ2-1; D gene ambiguous. This CDR3 has 11 amino acids. Germline CDR1 GTSNPN, CDR2 SVGIG (reference sequence). V was pared by 4 bases and J by 9 bases, with 10 bases between. This CDR3 is CAWNGVGEQFF. The CDR3, as DNA: TGTGCCTGGAACGGAGTCGGTGAGCAGTTCTTC.

The chain employs TRBV27 and TRBJ2-7; D assignment may be TRBD1 or TRBD2 (5 bases each). V lost 5 bases and J lost 0, with 17 bases in between. CDR1 and CDR2 (germline): MNHEY, SMNVEV (reference sequence). The CDR3 length is 16 residues. The CDR3, as DNA: TGTGCCAGCAGTCCGGGACCCGAAGCCCTCTCCTACGAGCAGTACTTC. Protein sequence: CASSPGPEALSYEQYF.

The J gene is TRBJ1-5, the V gene TRBV6-6, with D possibly matching TRBD1 (5 bases). Per the germline V gene, CDR1 is MNHNY and CDR2 is SVGAGI (reference sequence). The V end was cut by 6 bases, the J end by 3 bases, with 9 bases between. The CDR3 runs 13 residues. CDR3 sequence reads: CASRGEDNQPQHF. For the CDR3, the DNA is TGTGCCAGCAGGGGGGAGGACAATCAGCCCCAGCATTTT.

V usage is TRBV13 and J usage is TRBJ2-7, with TRBD1 matching 8 bases. The CDR3 totals 16 residues. The germline CDR1 and CDR2 sequences are PRHDT and FYEKMQ (reference sequence). J lost 5 bases, V lost 4 bases, and 13 bases had no gene match. CDR3 sequence (DNA): TGTGCCAGCAGCTCCACCCGGGGACAGGCTATCGACGAGCAGTACTTC. It yields the protein CASSSTRGQAIDEQYF.

This rearrangement joins TRBV7-9 to TRBJ2-1; 12 bases fit TRBD2. The ends lost 7 bases at V and 3 bases at J; junction bases unmatched: 7. CDR3 length: 16 residues. The V gene's germline CDR1 is SEHNR and CDR2 FQNEAQ (reference sequence). CDR3 amino acids: CASTPGLAGSYNEQFF. The CDR3 nucleotides are TGTGCCAGCACCCCCGGACTAGCGGGAAGCTACAATGAGCAGTTCTTC.

The chain carries TRBV25-1 and TRBJ2-7; D is uncertain. V lost 5 bases to trimming and J lost 1 base, with 18 bases between them. Germline lookup yields CDR1 MGHDK and CDR2 SYGVNS. The CDR3 consists of 16 residues. CDR3 sequence (DNA): TGTGCCAGCAGTTCCCGTTTCGGCGGCGAGTCCTACGAGCAGTACTTC. It is translated as CASSSRFGGESYEQYF.

CDR3 amino acids: CSVGGMGYEQYF. CDR3 nucleotide sequence: TGCAGCGTCGGGGGAATGGGGTACGAGCAGTACTTC. The rearrangement links TRBV29-1 to TRBJ2-7, with D perhaps TRBD2 (6 bases). The V and J ends lost 6 bases and 4 bases respectively, with 13 bases between them. CDR1 is SQVTM and CDR2 is ANQGSEA in the germline V gene. The CDR3 sequence is 12 residues long.